The 19 T cell receptor beta chains reported below all come from one sample, sequenced in a study of blood T cells in healthy people across ages. Primed by a sample-barcoded 5' primer and a J-beta primer mix, a second PCR proceeded for about 6 to 12 cycles. TCRdb used MiXCR to reprocess the 5' RACE reads, holding one entry per CDR3 protein. The sample holds 600,000 or so distinct CDR3 sequences, approximately 30% seen once. Specimen: blood. The receptor set was obtained from a woman of 80 years or more in good health.

This clonotype was counted ten times or more. The chain is built from TRBV20-1 and TRBJ2-7, with 9 bases fitting TRBD1. The germline gives CDR1 DFQATT, CDR2 SNEGSKA (reference sequence). The CDR3 loop spans 14 amino acids. J gave up 3 bases and V 4 bases, and 7 bases lay outside the gene matches. CDR3 protein: CSATIQGASYEQYF. The DNA for the CDR3 is TGCAGTGCTACCATACAGGGGGCGAGCTACGAGCAGTACTTC.

This clonotype was recorded a few times. As DNA, the CDR3 is TGTGCCAGCAGCTTAGGACTGTCAGCGGCTCATGAGCAGTACTTC. Its protein is CASSLGLSAAHEQYF. This chain connects TRBV7-3 to TRBJ2-5, with D possibly TRBD2 on 5 matching bases. Germline CDR1 SGHTA, CDR2 FQGTGA. The V end lost 2 bases, the J end lost 11 bases, and 21 bases lay between the germline ends. CDR3 size: 15 residues. The entire variable domain, with the rest obtained from reference TRBV7-3 and TRBJ2-5, is as follows: GAGVSQTPSNKVTEKGKYVELRCDPISGHTALYWYRQSLGQGPEFLIYFQGTGAADDSGLPNDRFFAVRPEGSVSTLKIQRTERGDSAVYLCASSLGLSAAHEQYFGPGTRLLVL.

In its sample, this clonotype was seen a few times. This may arise from a read error, as a much more abundant clone is one base away. DNA of the CDR3: TGTGCCAGCAGTTCAGGGGCGCCAGGGGGTGAGCAGTACTTC. Translation: CASSSGAPGGEQYF. V usage is TRBV12-3 or TRBV12-4 and J usage is TRBJ2-5; TRBD1 matches at 7 bases. This CDR3 contains 14 residues. Trimming cost V 4 bases and J 11 bases; bases outside gene matches: 13.

CDR3 sequence reads: CASRGRGGDTEAFF. The DNA for the CDR3 is TGTGCCTCCAGAGGACGGGGGGGAGACACTGAAGCTTTCTTT. The rearrangement links TRBV19 to TRBJ1-1, with D possibly TRBD1 on 5 matching bases. Germline V gene lookup returns CDR1 LNHDA and CDR2 SQIVND (reference sequence). The CDR3 is 14 amino acids. V was cut by 11 bases and J by 3 bases, with 19 bases left in between.

This chain uses TRBV5-1 with TRBJ2-3; D ambiguous. Germline V gene sequence: CDR1 SGHRS, CDR2 YFSETQ. The CDR3 length is 13 residues. Trimming removed 6 bases at V and 5 bases at J, with 13 bases between. The CDR3 nucleotides are TGCGCCAGCACGACGTCCTGGGGAGATACGCAGTATTTT. Translated, it gives CASTTSWGDTQYF.

Regarding this clonotype: Since a much larger clone is just one base distant, this may be a read error. The V and J genes are TRBV7-2 and TRBJ2-1, with a possible D match to TRBD2 (6 bases). The CDR3 loop spans 12 amino acids. Germline V CDR1 and CDR2: SGHTA, FQGNSA. CDR3 region: CASSPPGDERFF. DNA for the CDR3: TGTGCCAGCAGCCCGCCGGGGGATGAGCGGTTCTTC.

This clonotype appeared many times. This chain uses TRBV30 with TRBJ2-5; D is undetermined. V gave up 1 base and J gave up 5 bases, with 8 bases separating them. CDR1 is GTSNPN and CDR2 is SVGIG in the germline V gene (reference sequence). The CDR3 spans 12 residues. The CDR3, as DNA: TGTGCCTGGAGTGGGACCGGGGAGACCCAGTACTTC. It codes for CAWSGTGETQYF. The full variable domain, its missing parts supplied by reference TRBV30 and TRBJ2-5, is SQTIHQWPATLVQPVGSPLSLECTVEGTSNPNLYWYRQAAGRGLQLLFYSVGIGQISSEVPQNLSASRPQDRQFILSSKKLLLSDSGFYLCAWSGTGETQYFGPGTRLLVL.

In its sample, this clonotype was seen a few times. V usage is TRBV20-1 and J usage is TRBJ2-5; 9 nucleotides line up with TRBD2. Germline CDR1 is DFQATT and CDR2 is SNEGSKA (reference sequence). The junction had 11 bases not matched to a gene; V was cut back by 1 base and J by 11 bases. The CDR3 has 14 residues. CDR3 nucleotide sequence: TGCAGTGCTAGAGTTCTAGCGGGGCCCGGTGAGCAGTACTTC. This encodes CSARVLAGPGEQYF.

This clonotype was recorded many times. This sequence joins TRBV6-5 and TRBJ2-3; D may be TRBD2 (5 bases). CDR3 size: 17 residues. Trimming cost V 4 bases and J 4 bases, with 21 bases left between them. The V gene's germline CDR1 is MNHEY and CDR2 SVGAGI. The CDR3 bases are TGTGCCAGCAGTTCGAGGACTGGGAGTGTTAGTTCAGATACGCAGTATTTT. Translated: CASSSRTGSVSSDTQYF.

J is TRBJ1-5 and V is TRBV20-1, with D maybe TRBD1 (5 bases). Trimming removed 7 bases from V and 2 bases from J, with 21 bases in between. CDR3 length: 16 amino acids. Germline lookup yields CDR1 DFQATT and CDR2 SNEGSKA (reference sequence). The CDR3 DNA is TGCAGTGGTGGGCATCAGGGAAATAGAGGCAATCAGCCCCAGCATTTT. Translation gives CSGGHQGNRGNQPQHF.

The V and J genes are TRBV6-6 and TRBJ1-1; D possibly corresponds to TRBD1 (5 bases). V lost 4 bases, J lost 4 bases, and 13 bases lay in between. This CDR3 comprises 14 residues. Germline V gene data show CDR1 as MNHNY and CDR2 as SVGAGI (reference sequence). CDR3 sequence reads: CASSLGGLTTEAFF. The CDR3 region has the DNA TGTGCCAGCAGTTTGGGGGGATTGACCACTGAAGCTTTCTTT.

Comment on this clonotype: This may be a read error, as it is one base from a much larger clone. This CDR3 is CASSLYGSQYF. In DNA form, the CDR3 reads TGTGCCAGCAGTTTGTACGGGTCGCAGTATTTT. V gene TRBV12-3 or TRBV12-4 combines with J gene TRBJ2-3; D unresolved. V dropped 3 bases and J dropped 10 bases, with 8 bases sitting between them. The CDR3 covers 11 residues.

On this clonotype itself: This could be a read error, since a much larger clone is one nucleotide away. V gene TRBV20-1 combines with J gene TRBJ2-7; TRBD1 matches 8 bases. The CDR3 loop spans 14 amino acids. Looked up from germline, CDR1 is DFQATT and CDR2 is SNEGSKA (reference sequence). CDR3 sequence (DNA): TGCAGTGTTAGACGACAGGGGAGCTCCTACGAGCAGTACTTC. Translated: CSVRRQGSSYEQYF.

This clonotype has a single count. A read error may account for a junction end that differs from germline. The V call is TRBV20-1, the J call TRBJ1-4; D might be TRBD1 (6 bases). CDR3 length equals 12 residues. Germline V gives CDR1 DFQATT, CDR2 SNEGSKA (reference sequence). The CDR3 bases are TGCAGTGCTCGACGGGGGGGCGAAAAACTGATTTTT. Residues: CSARRGGEKLIF.

This clonotype occurred many times. V is TRBV20-1 and J is TRBJ1-2; 7 nucleotides match TRBD1. The CDR3 has 14 residues. Germline V lookup: CDR1 DFQATT, CDR2 SNEGSKA (reference sequence). V lost 0 bases and J lost 6; bases outside the gene matches: 7. CDR3 bases: TGCAGTGCTAGAGAATCAGGCAGGGGGGATGGCTACACCTTC. It yields the protein CSARESGRGDGYTF.

The chain is built from TRBV6-1 and TRBJ1-2, with 8 positions matching TRBD1. The CDR3 is made up of 15 amino acids. J was trimmed by 4 bases and V by 5 bases; bases with no gene match: 9. The germline CDR1 and CDR2 sequences are MNHNS and SASEGT. The CDR3 DNA sequence: TGTGCCAGCAGTTCCCTCAGGACAGGGAGCTATGGCTACACCTTC. This encodes CASSSLRTGSYGYTF.

On this clonotype itself: One end of the junction varies from germline; a read error may be responsible. This sequence joins TRBV28 and TRBJ2-1, with D uncertain. Germline V gene lookup returns CDR1 MDHEN and CDR2 SYDVKM. CDR3 length: 16 amino acids. The CDR3: CASSPPTLGPYNEQFF. The CDR3 DNA sequence: TGTGCTAGCAGTCCTCCGACACTCGGCCCCTACAATGAGCAGTTCTTC.

The chain has TRBV12-3 or TRBV12-4 and TRBJ1-6, with 7 positions matching TRBD1. V trimming: 7 bases; J trimming: 6 bases; junction bases outside the gene matches: 6. This CDR3 contains 14 residues. CDR3 sequence: CASTGGQRNSPLHF. The CDR3 DNA is TGTGCCAGCACCGGGGGACAGCGTAATTCACCCCTCCACTTT.

This clonotype was detected many times. The chain combines TRBV6-5 with TRBJ2-1; 10 bases agree with TRBD1. Germline lookup yields CDR1 MNHEY and CDR2 SVGAGI. The CDR3 has 15 residues. The J segment lost 6 bases and the V segment lost 7 bases, leaving 9 bases of the junction unmatched. CDR3 sequence reads: CASTTWDRGINEQFF. CDR3 nucleotides: TGTGCCAGCACCACCTGGGACAGGGGCATCAATGAGCAGTTCTTC.